This TCR beta chain was captured in a study of CD4 T cell repertoires in COVID-19. The wider study: Other coronavirus spike proteins restimulated relabeled CFSE-low cells expanded with IL-2 for around 10 days.

Profiled with immunoSEQ multiplex PCR; TCRdb holds only in-frame clones, not every one. Of roughly 23,000 clones detected, around nine tenths appear once; the ten largest clones hold roughly 0.62%. Concerning this clone itself: The antigen remains undetermined.

Trimming removed 4 bases from V and 1 base from J; junction bases left unmatched: 9. The V gene's germline CDR1 is SGDLS and CDR2 YYNGEE. The CDR3 is 16 residues long. Overall study results and limits: SARS-CoV and/or HKU1 spike cultures shared between roughly 6 and 27% of SARS-CoV-2 clonotypes.

These memory T cells were uncultured and sequenced directly after ex vivo isolation. The chain combines TRBV9 with TRBJ2-3, with 7 bases lining up with TRBD2. This clonotype was sampled from a human donor who had COVID-19. Sequenced material: central memory CD4+ T cells from blood, taken before the COVID-19 pandemic. CDR3 in DNA: TGTGCCAGCAGCCCGTCTAGCGGCATTGGCACAGATACGCAGTATTTT. Amino acids: CASSPSSGIGTDTQYF.